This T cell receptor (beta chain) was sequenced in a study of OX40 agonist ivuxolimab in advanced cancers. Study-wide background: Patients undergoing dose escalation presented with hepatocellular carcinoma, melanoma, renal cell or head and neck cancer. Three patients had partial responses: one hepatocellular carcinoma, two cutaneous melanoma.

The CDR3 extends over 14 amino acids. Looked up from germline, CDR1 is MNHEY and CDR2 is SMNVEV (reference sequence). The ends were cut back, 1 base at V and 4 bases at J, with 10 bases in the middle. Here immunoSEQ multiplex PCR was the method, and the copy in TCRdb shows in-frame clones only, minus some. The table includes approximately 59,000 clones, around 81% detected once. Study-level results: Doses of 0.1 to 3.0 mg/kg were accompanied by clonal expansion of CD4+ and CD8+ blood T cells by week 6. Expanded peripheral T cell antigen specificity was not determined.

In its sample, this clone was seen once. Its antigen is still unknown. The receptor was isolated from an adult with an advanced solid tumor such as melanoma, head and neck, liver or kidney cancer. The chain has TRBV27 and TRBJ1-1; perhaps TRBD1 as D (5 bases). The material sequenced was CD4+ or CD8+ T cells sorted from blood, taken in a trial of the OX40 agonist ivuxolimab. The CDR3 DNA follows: TGTGCCAGCAGTTTATGGTTCGGGGCCACTGAAGCTTTCTTT. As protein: CASSLWFGATEAFF.